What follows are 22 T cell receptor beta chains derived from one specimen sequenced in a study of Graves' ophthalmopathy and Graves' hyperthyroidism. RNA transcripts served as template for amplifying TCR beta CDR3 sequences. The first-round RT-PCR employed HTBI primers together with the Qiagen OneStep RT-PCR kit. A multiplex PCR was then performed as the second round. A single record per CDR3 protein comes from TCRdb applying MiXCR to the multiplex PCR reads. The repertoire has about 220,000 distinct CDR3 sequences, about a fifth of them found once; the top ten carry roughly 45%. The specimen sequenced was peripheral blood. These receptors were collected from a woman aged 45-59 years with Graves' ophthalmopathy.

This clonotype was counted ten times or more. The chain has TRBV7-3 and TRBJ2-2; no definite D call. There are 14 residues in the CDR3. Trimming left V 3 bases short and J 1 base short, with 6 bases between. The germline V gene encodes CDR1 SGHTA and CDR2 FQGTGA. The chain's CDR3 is CASSFNRNTGELFF. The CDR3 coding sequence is TGTGCCAGCAGCTTTAACAGGAACACCGGGGAGCTGTTTTTT.

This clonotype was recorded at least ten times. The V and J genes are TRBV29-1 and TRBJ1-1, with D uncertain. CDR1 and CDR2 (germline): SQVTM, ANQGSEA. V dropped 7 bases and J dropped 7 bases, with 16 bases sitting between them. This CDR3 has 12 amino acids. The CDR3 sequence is CSAEAPALEAFF. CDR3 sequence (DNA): TGCAGCGCGGAGGCCCCAGCCCTTGAAGCTTTCTTT.

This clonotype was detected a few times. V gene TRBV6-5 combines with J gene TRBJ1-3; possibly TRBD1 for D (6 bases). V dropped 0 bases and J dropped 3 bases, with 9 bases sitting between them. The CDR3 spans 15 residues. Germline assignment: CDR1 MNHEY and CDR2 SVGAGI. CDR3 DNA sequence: TGTGCCAGCAGTTACTCGGGGGGGCTTGGAAACACCATATATTTT. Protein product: CASSYSGGLGNTIYF.

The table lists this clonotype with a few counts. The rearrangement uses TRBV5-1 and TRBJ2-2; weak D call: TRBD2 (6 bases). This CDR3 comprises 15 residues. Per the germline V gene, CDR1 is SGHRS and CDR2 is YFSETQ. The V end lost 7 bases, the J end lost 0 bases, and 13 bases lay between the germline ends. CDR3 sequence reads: CASQTGTANTGELFF. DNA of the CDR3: TGCGCCAGCCAAACCGGGACTGCGAACACCGGGGAGCTGTTTTTT.

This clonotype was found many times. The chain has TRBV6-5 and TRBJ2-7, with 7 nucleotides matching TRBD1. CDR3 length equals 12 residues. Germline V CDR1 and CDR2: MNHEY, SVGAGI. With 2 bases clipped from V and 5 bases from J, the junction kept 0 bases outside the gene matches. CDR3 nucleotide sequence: TGTGCCAGCAGTTACAGGGGGCACGAGCAGTACTTC. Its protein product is CASSYRGHEQYF.

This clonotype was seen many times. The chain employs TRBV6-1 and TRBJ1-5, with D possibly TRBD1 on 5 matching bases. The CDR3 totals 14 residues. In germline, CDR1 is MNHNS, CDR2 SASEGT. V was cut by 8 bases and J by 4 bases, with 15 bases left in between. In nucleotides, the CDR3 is TGTGCCAGCTCCTTACAGGTGAATAATCAGCCCCAGCATTTT. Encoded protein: CASSLQVNNQPQHF.

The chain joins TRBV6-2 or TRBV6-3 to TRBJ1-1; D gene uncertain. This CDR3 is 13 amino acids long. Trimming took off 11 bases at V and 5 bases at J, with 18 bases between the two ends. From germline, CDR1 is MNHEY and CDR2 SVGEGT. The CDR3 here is CASTTHSGTEAFF. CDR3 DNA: TGTGCCTCCACGACCCACAGTGGGACTGAAGCTTTCTTT.

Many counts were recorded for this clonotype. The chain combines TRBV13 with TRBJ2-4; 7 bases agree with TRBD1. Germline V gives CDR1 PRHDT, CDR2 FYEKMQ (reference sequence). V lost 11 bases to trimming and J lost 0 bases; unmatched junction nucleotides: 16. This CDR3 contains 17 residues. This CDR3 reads CASRDSRDPLAKNIQYF. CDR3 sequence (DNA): TGTGCCTCCAGGGACAGCCGGGATCCCTTAGCCAAAAACATTCAGTACTTC.

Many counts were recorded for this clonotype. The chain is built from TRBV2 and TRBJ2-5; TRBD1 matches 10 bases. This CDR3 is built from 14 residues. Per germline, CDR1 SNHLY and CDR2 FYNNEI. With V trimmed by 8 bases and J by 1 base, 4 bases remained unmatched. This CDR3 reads CASAGQGGQETQYF. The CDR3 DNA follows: TGTGCCAGCGCCGGACAGGGGGGCCAAGAGACCCAGTACTTC.

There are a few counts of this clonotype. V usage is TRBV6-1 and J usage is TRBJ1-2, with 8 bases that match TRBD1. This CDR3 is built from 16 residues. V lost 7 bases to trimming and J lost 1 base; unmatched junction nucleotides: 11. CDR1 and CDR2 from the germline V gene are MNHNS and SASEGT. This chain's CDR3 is CASKPTGAQSNYGYTF. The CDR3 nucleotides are TGTGCCAGCAAACCGACAGGGGCTCAAAGTAACTATGGCTACACCTTC.

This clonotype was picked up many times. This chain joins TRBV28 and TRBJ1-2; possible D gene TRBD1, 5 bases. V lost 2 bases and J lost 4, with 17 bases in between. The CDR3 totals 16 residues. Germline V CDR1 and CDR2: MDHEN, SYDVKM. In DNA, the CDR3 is TGTGCCAGCAGTTTAGGGAGCGGGACTGGCGTCTATGGCTACACCTTC. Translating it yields CASSLGSGTGVYGYTF.

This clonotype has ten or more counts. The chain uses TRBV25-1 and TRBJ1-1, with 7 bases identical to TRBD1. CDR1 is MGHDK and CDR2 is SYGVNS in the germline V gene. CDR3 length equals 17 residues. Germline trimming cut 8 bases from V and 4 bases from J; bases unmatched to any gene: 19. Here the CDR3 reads CASGHTGERNGVTEAFF. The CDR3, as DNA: TGTGCCAGCGGTCACACAGGGGAGCGAAATGGAGTCACTGAAGCTTTCTTT.

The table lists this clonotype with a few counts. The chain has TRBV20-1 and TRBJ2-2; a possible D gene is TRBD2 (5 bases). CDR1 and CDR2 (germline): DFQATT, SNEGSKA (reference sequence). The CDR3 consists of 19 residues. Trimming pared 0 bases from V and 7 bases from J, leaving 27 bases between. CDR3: CSARDSSGFQAPGDGELFF. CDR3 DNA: TGCAGTGCTAGAGATTCCTCCGGTTTCCAGGCGCCCGGGGACGGGGAGCTGTTTTTT.

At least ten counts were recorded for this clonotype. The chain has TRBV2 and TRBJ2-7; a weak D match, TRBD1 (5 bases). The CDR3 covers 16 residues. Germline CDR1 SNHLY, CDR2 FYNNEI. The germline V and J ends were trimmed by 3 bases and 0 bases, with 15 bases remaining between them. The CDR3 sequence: CASSDPGQGSSYEQYF. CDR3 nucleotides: TGTGCCAGCAGTGACCCGGGCCAGGGTAGCTCCTACGAGCAGTACTTC.

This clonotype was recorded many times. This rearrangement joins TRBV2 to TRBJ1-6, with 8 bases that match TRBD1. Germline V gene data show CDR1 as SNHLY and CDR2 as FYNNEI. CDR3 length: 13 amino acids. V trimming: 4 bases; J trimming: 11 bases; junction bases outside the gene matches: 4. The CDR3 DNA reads TGTGCCAGCAGTGGACAGGGGTATCCACCCCTCCACTTT. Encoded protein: CASSGQGYPPLHF. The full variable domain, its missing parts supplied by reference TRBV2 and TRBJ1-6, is EPEVTQTPSHQVTQMGQEVILRCVPISNHLYFYWYRQILGQKVEFLVSFYNNEISEKSEIFDDQFSVERPDGSNFTLKIRSTKLEDSAMYFCASSGQGYPPLHFGNGTRLTVT.

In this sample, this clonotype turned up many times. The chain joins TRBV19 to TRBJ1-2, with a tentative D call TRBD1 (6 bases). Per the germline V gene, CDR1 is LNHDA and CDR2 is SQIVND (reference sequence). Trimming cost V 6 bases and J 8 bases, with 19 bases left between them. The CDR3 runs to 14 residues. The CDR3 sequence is CASRTSKGDGGYTF. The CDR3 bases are TGTGCCAGTAGGACCTCAAAGGGGGATGGCGGCTACACCTTC.

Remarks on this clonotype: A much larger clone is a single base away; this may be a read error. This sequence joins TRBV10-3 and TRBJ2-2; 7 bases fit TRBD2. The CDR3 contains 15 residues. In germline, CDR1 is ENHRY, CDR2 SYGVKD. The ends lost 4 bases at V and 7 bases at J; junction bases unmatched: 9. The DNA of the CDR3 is TGTGCCATCAGTGTCGGGACTATCCGCAGCGGGGAGCTGTTTTTT. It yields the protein CAISVGTIRSGELFF.

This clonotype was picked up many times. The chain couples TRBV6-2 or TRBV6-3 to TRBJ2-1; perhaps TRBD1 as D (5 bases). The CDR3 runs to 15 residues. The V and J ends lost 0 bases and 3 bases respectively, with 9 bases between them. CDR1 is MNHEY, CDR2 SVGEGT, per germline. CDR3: CASSYSTAFYNEQFF. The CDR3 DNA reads TGTGCCAGCAGTTACTCGACAGCCTTCTACAATGAGCAGTTCTTC.

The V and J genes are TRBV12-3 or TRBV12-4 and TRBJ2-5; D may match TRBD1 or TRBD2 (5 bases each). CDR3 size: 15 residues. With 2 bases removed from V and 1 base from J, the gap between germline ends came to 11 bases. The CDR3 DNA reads TGTGCCAGCAGTTTACGCTCAGGGACCCAAGAGACCCAGTACTTC. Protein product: CASSLRSGTQETQYF.

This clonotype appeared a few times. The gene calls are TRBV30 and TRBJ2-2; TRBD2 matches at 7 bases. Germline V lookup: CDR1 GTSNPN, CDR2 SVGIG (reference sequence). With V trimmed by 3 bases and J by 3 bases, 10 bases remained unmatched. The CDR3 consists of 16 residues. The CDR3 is CAWRGSGTTYTGELFF. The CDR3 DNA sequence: TGTGCCTGGAGGGGTTCCGGGACTACCTACACCGGGGAGCTGTTTTTT.

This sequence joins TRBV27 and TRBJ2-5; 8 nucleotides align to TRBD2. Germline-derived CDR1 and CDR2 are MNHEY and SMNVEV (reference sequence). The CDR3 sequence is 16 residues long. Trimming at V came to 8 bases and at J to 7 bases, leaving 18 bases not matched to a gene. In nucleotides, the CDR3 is TGTGCCAGCGGAACGTGGAGCGGGGGCCCCATTGGGACCCAGTACTTC. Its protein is CASGTWSGGPIGTQYF.

The CDR3 bases are TGTGCCAGCAGTTACGGGCAGGGCGGTCAGCCCCAGCATTTT. Its translation: CASSYGQGGQPQHF. The V call is TRBV6-5, the J call TRBJ1-5; TRBD1 might be the D (5 bases). The CDR3 has 14 amino acids. In germline, CDR1 is MNHEY, CDR2 SVGAGI. The V end was cut by 2 bases, the J end by 6 bases, with 11 bases between.